This T cell receptor beta chain was observed in a study of prognosis after radiotherapy for stage I lung cancer. Study conclusions and caveats: Patients who had metastases reportedly showed TRBV and TRBJ gene usage that varied from that of patients who did not. Post-therapy Shannon entropy was lower in patients developing distant metastases following stereotactic body radiation therapy.

By share, this clonotype ranks as medium-sized. The antigen is unknown. Researchers used two-round multiplex PCR to amplify TCR beta CDR3 starting from genomic DNA. Each TRBV and TRBJ gene had its own primer in the first PCR round. Second-round PCR employed universal primers. TCRdb re-called the multiplex PCR reads through MiXCR, storing one row per CDR3 protein. The table lists about 13,000 distinct CDR3 sequences, approximately 33% of them singletons. Per germline, CDR1 SGHAT and CDR2 FQNNGV. The germline V and J ends were trimmed by 5 bases and 7 bases, with 9 bases remaining between them. The CDR3 extends over 12 amino acids.

The sequences come from PBMCs, collected before or after stereotactic body radiation therapy (not recorded which). This receptor was taken from a donor aged 50 or older with non-small cell lung cancer. This chain connects TRBV11-2 to TRBJ2-1; maybe TRBD1 (6 bases). CDR3 bases: TGTGCCAGCAGCACACAGGGAAATGAGCAGTTCTTC. This sequence encodes CASSTQGNEQFF.